These 16 T cell receptor beta chains share one sample of origin, sequenced in a study of T cell responses to AZD1222 COVID-19 vaccine. The table came from immunoSEQ multiplex PCR; TCRdb's copy has only in-frame clones and leaves some out. Of some 100,000 clones listed, about 87% are singletons. The input for sequencing was peripheral blood, taken on day 0 of AZD1222 vaccination. All receptors come from an adult in good health.

This rearrangement joins TRBV7-3 to TRBJ2-3; 11 bases agree with TRBD2. With 0 bases clipped from V and 2 bases from J, the junction kept 1 base outside the gene matches. The CDR3 consists of 16 residues. CDR1 SGHTA and CDR2 FQGTGA come from the germline V gene. CDR3 loop: CASSLTGLADTDTQYF. As DNA, the CDR3 is TGTGCCAGCAGCTTAACGGGACTAGCGGACACAGATACGCAGTATTTT.

This clone was detected a few times. An end of the junction does not agree with germline; a read error may underlie this. The chain joins TRBV18 to TRBJ2-7; TRBD1 or TRBD2 may be the D gene (5 bases each). Per germline, CDR1 KGHSH and CDR2 LQKENI. CDR3 size: 14 residues. The chain's CDR3 is CASSRGELDRTWNF. The DNA for the CDR3 is TGTGCCAGCTCACGTGGGGAGTTAGACAGAACATGGAACTTC.

The chain combines TRBV7-9 with TRBJ2-7; weak D call: TRBD2 (5 bases). Deletions cut 6 bases from V and 1 base from J, with 13 bases between. The germline gives CDR1 SEHNR, CDR2 FQNEAQ (reference sequence). This CDR3 is built from 14 residues. The CDR3 DNA sequence: TGTGCCAGCAGTTCCCGCGGGTCTTCCTACGAGCAGTACTTC. This encodes CASSSRGSSYEQYF.

The CDR3 nucleotides read TGTGCCAGCAGTTACTTCCCCGGGACAGGGGGGACTGAAGCTTTCTTT. Encoded protein: CASSYFPGTGGTEAFF. The V and J genes are TRBV6-5 and TRBJ1-1, with 11 bases aligning to TRBD1. The CDR3 runs 16 residues. The germline gives CDR1 MNHEY, CDR2 SVGAGI. Trimming at V came to 1 base and at J to 5 bases, leaving 6 bases not matched to a gene.

This clone was counted a few times. The rearrangement uses TRBV10-1 and TRBJ2-1; the D is unclear. Germline V gene data show CDR1 as WNHNN and CDR2 as SYGVQD (reference sequence). The CDR3 length is 14 residues. Trimming removed 4 bases from V and 6 bases from J, with 13 bases in between. This CDR3 is CASSGGLEPNEQFF. The CDR3 bases are TGCGCCAGCAGTGGTGGCCTAGAGCCCAATGAGCAGTTCTTC.

V is TRBV4-1 and J is TRBJ2-3, with TRBD2 identical over 10 bases. Per the germline V gene, CDR1 is MGHRA and CDR2 is YSYEKL. Losses at the gene ends were 4 bases for V and 4 bases for J; bases not matched to a gene: 11. The CDR3 covers 17 residues. The CDR3 DNA reads TGCGCCAGCAGCCCGGTCGGGGGAGCGGGGGGGCCAGATACGCAGTATTTT. As protein: CASSPVGGAGGPDTQYF.

The rearrangement joins TRBV27 to TRBJ1-2, with TRBD1 as a possible D gene (6 bases). V was pared by 4 bases and J by 7 bases, with 13 bases between. Germline assignment: CDR1 MNHEY and CDR2 SMNVEV (reference sequence). The CDR3 has 13 residues. CDR3 sequence (DNA): TGTGCCAGCAGTTACACAGGGAGAAGTGGCTACACCTTC. It codes for CASSYTGRSGYTF.

The V gene is TRBV5-6, the J gene TRBJ1-3; 9 nucleotides match TRBD1. This CDR3 has 16 residues. J lost 0 bases, V lost 4 bases, and 5 bases had no gene match. The germline gives CDR1 SGHDT, CDR2 YYEEEE. The CDR3 DNA sequence: TGTGCCAGCAGCATTGACAGGGGGATCTCTGGAAACACCATATATTTT. Residues: CASSIDRGISGNTIYF.

This clone was detected only once. The chain has TRBV19 and TRBJ1-2, with D possibly TRBD1 on 6 matching bases. Germline assignment: CDR1 LNHDA and CDR2 SQIVND (reference sequence). Trimming stripped 7 bases from V and 5 bases from J, with 17 bases between. This CDR3 comprises 14 residues. The chain's CDR3 is CASKQGPYAYGYTF. The CDR3 DNA follows: TGTGCCAGTAAACAGGGCCCATACGCTTATGGCTACACCTTC.

The chain combines TRBV2 with TRBJ2-7; the D is unclear. Deletions cut 7 bases from V and 6 bases from J, with 13 bases between. This CDR3 has 12 amino acids. Germline V lookup: CDR1 SNHLY, CDR2 FYNNEI. Written as DNA, the CDR3 is TGTGCCAGCAAAGAGGAACAGTTCGAGCAGTACTTC. Protein: CASKEEQFEQYF.

V gene TRBV3-1 (or the pseudogene TRBV3-2) combines with J gene TRBJ2-7; 11 bases agree with TRBD1. Per the germline V gene, CDR1 is LGHDT and CDR2 is YNNKEL (reference sequence). The CDR3 is 12 amino acids. With V trimmed by 8 bases and J by 7 bases, 4 bases remained unmatched. The chain's CDR3 is CASGTGGREQYF. In DNA form, the CDR3 reads TGTGCCAGCGGGACAGGGGGTCGGGAGCAGTACTTC.

This rearrangement joins TRBV9 to TRBJ2-1, with 7 bases aligning to TRBD1. Germline V gene data show CDR1 as SGDLS and CDR2 as YYNGEE. With 3 bases clipped from V and 2 bases from J, the junction kept 8 bases outside the gene matches. This CDR3 is built from 16 residues. The CDR3 bases are TGTGCCAGCAGCGCACCAGGGACAGCAACCTACAATGAGCAGTTCTTC. It translates to CASSAPGTATYNEQFF.

V is TRBV12-3 or TRBV12-4 and J is TRBJ2-4; D may correspond to TRBD1 or TRBD2 (5 bases each). The CDR3 runs 13 residues. V gave up 2 bases and J gave up 5 bases, with 7 bases separating them. CDR3 sequence: CASSLRDQNIQYF. CDR3 sequence (DNA): TGTGCCAGCAGTTTAAGGGACCAAAACATTCAGTACTTC.

The CDR3 bases are TGCGCCAGCAGCCAAGTAGATATGGTTGTAACTTACGAGCAGTACTTC. Translation gives CASSQVDMVVTYEQYF. V and J are TRBV4-1 and TRBJ2-7; no clear D gene. Germline V CDR1 and CDR2: MGHRA, YSYEKL. V was pared by 1 base and J by 4 bases, with 17 bases between. This CDR3 spans 16 amino acids.

This chain connects TRBV29-1 to TRBJ1-1; D perhaps matches TRBD1 (6 bases). Germline V gene lookup returns CDR1 SQVTM and CDR2 ANQGSEA. V was pared by 7 bases and J by 0 bases, with 15 bases between. This CDR3 is 14 amino acids long. CDR3 DNA sequence: TGCAGCGGCTCCTCAGGGACACTGAACACTGAAGCTTTCTTT. Translated, it gives CSGSSGTLNTEAFF.

This chain uses TRBV14 with TRBJ1-1; D perhaps matches TRBD1 (5 bases). The CDR3 has 14 residues. The V end was cut by 8 bases, the J end by 10 bases, with 23 bases between. Germline-derived CDR1 and CDR2 are SGHDN and FVKESK. The CDR3 nucleotides read TGTGCCAGCCCCAATGGGACTCCGAGAGGGCGAGCTTTCTTT. Its protein product is CASPNGTPRGRAFF.